This TCR beta chain was recorded in a study of regulatory T cells in long-lasting Graves disease. Relying on iRepertoire HTBI primers and Arm-PCR of CDR3 regions, the team built TCR beta libraries. TCRdb fed the multiplex PCR reads into MiXCR, producing one record per CDR3 protein. The sample includes around 480,000 distinct CDR3 sequences, about 16% of them seen just once. As for time point: newly diagnosed GD, antithyroid drugs for less than 3 months. Construction of the TCR library relied on RNA isolated from PBMCs. Whole-study findings and limits: Favored usage of TRBV28, TRBJ1-2 and TRBJ2-5 was recorded in persistent disease.

This clonotype has more than one count but fewer than ten. Its antigen is not identified. The junction had 8 bases not matched to a gene; V was cut back by 7 bases and J by 7 bases. This CDR3 spans 15 amino acids. These same records also appear under a second study, on T cells in Graves' hyperthyroidism and ophthalmopathy. That work contributes: With a duration under 2 months, the hyperthyroidism was newly diagnosed in patients aged 18 to 65. TCR CDR3 underwent first-round RT-PCR with the HTBI primer set. Most thyroid clonotypes expanded above 0.001 appeared in blood too.

This specimen was peripheral blood mononuclear cells (PBMCs), taken at new diagnosis, from a patient treated with antithyroid drugs. This sequence originates from a woman aged 35-65 years with Graves disease. The V call is TRBV12-3 or TRBV12-4, the J call TRBJ2-2, with 11 bases lining up with TRBD2. CDR3 DNA: TGTGCCAGCACCGGACTAGCGGGTAGAGGCGGGGAGCTGTTTTTT. This encodes CASTGLAGRGGELFF.